This T cell receptor (beta chain) was sequenced in a study of T-cell reconstitution after alpha-beta-depleted transplantation in children. Unique molecular identifiers tagged the TCRbeta library. MiXCR, run by TCRdb on the PCR reads, gives a single entry per CDR3 protein. The sample consists of some 520,000 distinct CDR3 sequences, approximately 30% of them appearing once. Sequencing was performed on PBMCs from the stem cell graft donor, taken from the stem cell graft. The clonotype comes from a human donor who donated a stem cell graft to a child with aplastic anemia.

The CDR3 sequence is CRVVRGYNEQFF. CDR3 coding DNA: TGCAGGGTGGTGAGAGGCTACAATGAGCAGTTCTTC. The chain has TRBV20-1 and TRBJ2-1; D not resolved. Germline V gene lookup returns CDR1 DFQATT and CDR2 SNEGSKA (reference sequence). CDR3 length: 12 amino acids.